Following are 2 T cell receptor beta chains from one sample sequenced in a study of blood T cell repertoires in COVID-19. The protocol was immunoSEQ multiplex PCR, while the TCRdb copy is restricted to in-frame clones and leaves out a portion. Counted here are around 130,000 clones, more than 70% occurring once; the ten biggest clones make up approximately 4.3%. Input material: peripheral blood. All receptors derive from a human donor in a cohort sampled during active COVID-19.

The chain joins TRBV5-1 to TRBJ2-1; 10 nucleotides line up with TRBD2. CDR1 and CDR2 (germline): SGHRS, YFSETQ. The V and J ends lost 4 bases and 9 bases, in that order; junction bases with no gene match: 7. This CDR3 has 14 amino acids. The CDR3 spells CASSPGLAAGEQFF. DNA for the CDR3: TGCGCCAGCAGCCCAGGACTAGCGGCTGGTGAGCAGTTCTTC.

The CDR3 region is CASSLGGSNTIYF. CDR3 DNA sequence: TGTGCCAGCAGCTTAGGAGGGTCAAACACCATATATTTT. The chain couples TRBV7-9 to TRBJ1-3; D gene unclear. From germline, CDR1 is SEHNR and CDR2 FQNEAQ (reference sequence). V lost 1 base and J lost 6, with 7 bases in between. The CDR3 is 13 amino acids.